The 21 T cell receptor beta chains in this list originate from one sample, sequenced in a study of vaccination and CD4 T cells after COVID-19. Treatment described: roughly 10-day PBMC culture with coronavirus spike peptide pools or control peptides (ViraFEST assay). Cultured CD4+ T-cell DNA underwent Oncomine TCR Beta short-read sequencing. TCRdb analysed the PCR reads with MiXCR anew, one entry per CDR3 protein. The sample holds about 20,000 distinct CDR3 sequences, approximately 50% seen once. These receptors are not linked to any known antigen. The source was CD4+ T cells from blood, cultured in vitro, collected before SARS-CoV-2 vaccination. Receptors originate from a human donor who had recovered from COVID-19.

The chain uses TRBV7-2 and TRBJ2-5; 8 nucleotides agree with TRBD2. Trimming at V came to 5 bases and at J to 2 bases, leaving 13 bases not matched to a gene. The CDR3 loop spans 17 amino acids. Germline loops: CDR1 SGHTA, CDR2 FQGNSA. The chain's CDR3 is CASSPQNRAGAQETQYF. DNA for the CDR3: TGTGCCAGCAGCCCGCAAAACCGAGCGGGGGCACAAGAGACCCAGTACTTC. The full variable domain, with the rest looked up from reference TRBV7-2 and TRBJ2-5, is GAGVSQSPSNKVTEKGKDVELRCDPISGHTALYWYRQSLGQGLEFLIYFQGNSAPDKSGLPSDRFSAERTGGSVSTLTIQRTQQEDSAVYLCASSPQNRAGAQETQYFGPGTRLLVL.

The chain recombines TRBV20-1 with TRBJ1-5; the D gene is possibly TRBD1 (6 bases). Trimming took 2 bases from V and 7 from J, leaving 15 bases between them. This CDR3 has 14 amino acids. CDR1 and CDR2 (germline): DFQATT, SNEGSKA (reference sequence). Written as DNA, the CDR3 is TGCAGTGCTAGACCCATTTCGGGGGGCCAGCCCCAGCATTTT. It specifies CSARPISGGQPQHF.

The J gene is TRBJ1-1, the V gene TRBV6-1; no definite D call. Trimming removed 5 bases at V and 8 bases at J, with 6 bases between. Germline V CDR1 and CDR2: MNHNS, SASEGT. The CDR3 extends over 10 amino acids. CDR3 nucleotides: TGTGCCAGCAGTACAGCCGAAGCTTTCTTT. Protein product: CASSTAEAFF.

J is TRBJ1-3 and V is TRBV11-3; the D is unclear. Germline CDR1 SGHNT, CDR2 YENEEA. Deletions cut 5 bases from V and 8 bases from J, with 7 bases between. CDR3 length: 11 residues. In DNA form, the CDR3 reads TGTGCCAGCAGCGCCAGTGACACCATATATTTT. It yields the protein CASSASDTIYF.

The chain links TRBV11-3 to TRBJ2-7; D possibly corresponds to TRBD2 (6 bases). Looked up from germline, CDR1 is SGHNT and CDR2 is YENEEA. The CDR3 has 15 residues. V gave up 5 bases and J gave up 3 bases, with 17 bases separating them. Here the CDR3 DNA reads TGTGCCAGCAGCCGAGCCGGCGGGGACTTCTACGAGCAGTACTTC. The encoded protein is CASSRAGGDFYEQYF.

The gene calls are TRBV6-1 and TRBJ1-1; D ambiguous. From germline, CDR1 is MNHNS and CDR2 SASEGT. V lost 6 bases and J lost 5, with 16 bases in between. This CDR3 comprises 14 residues. The CDR3 DNA reads TGTGCCAGCAGCAACCAAGCATGGGGAACTGAAGCTTTCTTT. As protein: CASSNQAWGTEAFF.

The J gene is TRBJ2-1, the V gene TRBV20-1; D may correspond to TRBD1 or TRBD2 (5 bases each). There are 15 residues in the CDR3. V lost 5 bases, J lost 4 bases, and 18 bases lay in between. In germline, CDR1 is DFQATT, CDR2 SNEGSKA (reference sequence). In nucleotides, the CDR3 is TGCAGTGCTGCCCTGGGACGTAGCGTATACAATGAGCAGTTCTTC. The encoded protein is CSAALGRSVYNEQFF.

The CDR3 loop reads CASSWGWQNTGELFF. CDR3 sequence (DNA): TGTGCCAGCAGTTGGGGATGGCAGAACACCGGGGAGCTGTTTTTT. The chain links TRBV27 to TRBJ2-2; D remains unclear. The germline gives CDR1 MNHEY, CDR2 SMNVEV (reference sequence). V dropped 4 bases and J dropped 1 base, with 10 bases sitting between them. CDR3 length: 15 residues.

V and J are TRBV28 and TRBJ1-2; D unclear. Germline values: CDR1 MDHEN, CDR2 SYDVKM. This CDR3 region has 12 residues. The V and J ends lost 6 bases and 4 bases respectively, with 9 bases between them. In DNA, the CDR3 is TGTGCCAGCAGCAGGTTCGGCTATGGCTACACCTTC. It yields the protein CASSRFGYGYTF.

V gene TRBV20-1 combines with J gene TRBJ2-1; the match to TRBD2 covers 9 bases. V shed 1 base and J 2 bases; nucleotides not matched to a gene: 18. This CDR3 spans 20 amino acids. Germline CDR1 reads DFQATT; CDR2 reads SNEGSKA (reference sequence). The CDR3 spells CSARVLRKREAPGTYNEQFF. The DNA for the CDR3 is TGCAGTGCTAGAGTCTTGCGGAAGCGGGAGGCGCCGGGAACCTACAATGAGCAGTTCTTC.

The rearrangement uses TRBV29-1 and TRBJ2-7; 10 bases fit TRBD1. The germline V gene encodes CDR1 SQVTM and CDR2 ANQGSEA. V dropped 0 bases and J dropped 0; count of bases not matched to a gene: 8. There are 17 residues in the CDR3. This chain's CDR3 is CSVEDMGQGISSYEQYF. The CDR3 nucleotides read TGCAGCGTTGAAGATATGGGACAGGGGATTTCCTCCTACGAGCAGTACTTC.

The chain links TRBV21-1 to TRBJ1-1. TRBV21-1 is a known pseudogene. The CDR3 is 15 residues long. The DNA for the CDR3 is TGTGCCAGCAGCAAAGAGGTCGCGGGGAGCACTGAAGCTTTCTTT. Translating gives CASSKEVAGSTEAFF.

The rearrangement joins TRBV21-1 to TRBJ1-2; the DNA was not compared with TRBD1, the D call given in the table. TRBV21-1 is given as a pseudogene. The CDR3 totals 16 residues. CDR3 in DNA: TGTGCCAGCAGCAAGACAGGGAGATTACTATGTGGTGGCTACACCTTC. The encoded protein is CASSKTGRLLCGGYTF.

This clonotype appeared a few times. This sequence joins TRBV11-2 and TRBJ1-2; a weak D match, TRBD1 (5 bases). The CDR3 has 16 amino acids. The germline gives CDR1 SGHAT, CDR2 FQNNGV. The germline V and J ends were trimmed by 5 bases and 8 bases, with 24 bases remaining between them. The CDR3 protein is CASSPPGGGLRSGYTF. The CDR3 nucleotides read TGTGCCAGCAGCCCCCCCGGGGGAGGGCTCCGGTCGGGCTACACCTTC. Full variable domain (missing parts from reference TRBV11-2 and TRBJ1-2): EAGVAQSPRYKIIEKRQSVAFWCNPISGHATLYWYQQILGQGPKLLIQFQNNGVVDDSQLPKDRFSAERLKGVDSTLKIQPAKLEDSAVYLCASSPPGGGLRSGYTFGSGTRLTVV.

The chain uses TRBV7-6 and TRBJ1-2; TRBD1 agrees at 7 bases. This CDR3 has 16 amino acids. Germline V lookup: CDR1 SGHVS, CDR2 FNYEAQ. V lost 2 bases and J lost 7; bases outside the gene matches: 13. CDR3 amino acids: CASSLRPVAGGGGYTF. The CDR3 nucleotides read TGTGCCAGCAGCTTACGACCGGTGGCAGGGGGGGGTGGCTACACCTTC. Variable domain in full (rest from reference TRBV7-6 and TRBJ1-2): GAGVSQSPRYKVTKRGQDVALRCDPISGHVSLYWYRQALGQGPEFLTYFNYEAQQDKSGLPNDRFSAERPEGSISTLTIQRTEQRDSAMYRCASSLRPVAGGGGYTFGSGTRLTVV.

As to this clonotype: One end of the junction does not line up with germline, which may come from a read error. The chain combines TRBV5-6 with TRBJ1-1; D might be TRBD1 (5 bases). CDR3 length equals 14 residues. The germline gives CDR1 SGHDT, CDR2 YYEEEE. CDR3 DNA sequence: TGTACCAGCAGCCTGGTTGGGGGGGACACTGAAGCTTTCTTT. Translating it yields CTSSLVGGDTEAFF.

This clonotype was seen a handful of times. The rearrangement uses TRBV7-2 and TRBJ2-3, with TRBD2 identical over 15 bases. The CDR3 is made up of 19 amino acids. The J segment lost 0 bases and the V segment lost 5 bases, leaving 9 bases of the junction unmatched. Germline CDR1 is SGHTA and CDR2 is FQGNSA. CDR3 loop: CASSRTSGGAKSSTDTQYF. The CDR3 nucleotides read TGTGCCAGCAGCAGGACTAGCGGGGGGGCTAAGTCTAGCACAGATACGCAGTATTTT.

This clonotype was detected only a few times. V usage is TRBV6-5 and J usage is TRBJ1-3; D perhaps matches TRBD1 (6 bases). With 0 bases removed from V and 0 bases from J, the gap between germline ends came to 9 bases. CDR1 MNHEY and CDR2 SVGAGI come from the germline V gene. The CDR3 consists of 16 residues. The CDR3 DNA reads TGTGCCAGCAGTTACTCAGGGGGAAACTCTGGAAACACCATATATTTT. This gives the protein CASSYSGGNSGNTIYF.

This clonotype was found a few times. The chain links TRBV7-2 to TRBJ2-2; 7 bases are a match to TRBD2. The V gene's germline CDR1 is SGHTA and CDR2 FQGNSA. Trimming cost V 7 bases and J 9 bases; bases outside gene matches: 17. This CDR3 has 16 residues. The CDR3 spells CASTQRGGGLSRELFF. DNA for the CDR3: TGTGCCAGCACCCAAAGGGGCGGGGGTTTATCTAGGGAGCTGTTTTTT.

In this sample, this clonotype turned up a few times. This chain connects TRBV6-2 or TRBV6-3 to TRBJ1-2; TRBD1 matches 9 bases. With 5 bases clipped from V and 6 bases from J, the junction kept 16 bases outside the gene matches. Per the germline V gene, CDR1 is MNHEY and CDR2 is SVGEGT. The CDR3 is 17 amino acids. The CDR3 sequence is CASSTDRGDRGVHGYTF. The CDR3 nucleotides are TGTGCCAGCAGTACGGACAGGGGCGATCGCGGCGTCCATGGCTACACCTTC.

This chain uses TRBV12-3 or TRBV12-4 with TRBJ2-7; D not certain. Between the trimmed V and J ends, which lost 3 bases and 2 bases, there was a span of 5 bases. The length of the CDR3 is 12 residues. DNA for the CDR3: TGTGCCAGCAGTTTGCCGGCCTACGAGCAGTACTTC. Translating gives CASSLPAYEQYF.